The 28 T cell receptor beta chains presented below share a single source sample, sequenced in a study of shared clonotypes between healthy human individuals. Libraries were prepared by immunoSEQ multiplex PCR; TCRdb keeps only in-frame clonotypes and omits some of them. The top ten clones hold approximately 0.35% of a sample with 2 million to 3 million clones, 93% of them seen once. The sample taken for sequencing was naive CD4+ T cells from PBMCs. Subset here: CD45RA+ positively selected. The receptors were gathered from a man younger than 30 in good health. Some clones in this sample may be carry-over from other donors' samples.

This clone was seen just once. This chain links TRBV7-2 with TRBJ2-7, with TRBD1 matching 10 bases. Germline V CDR1 and CDR2: SGHTA, FQGNSA. This CDR3 has 14 residues. V lost 4 bases and J lost 6; bases outside the gene matches: 6. This CDR3 reads CASSWDRGMIEQYF. The CDR3 coding sequence is TGTGCCAGCAGCTGGGACAGGGGAATGATCGAGCAGTACTTC.

The V and J genes are TRBV21-1 and TRBJ2-7; no check of the table's D call, TRBD2, against the DNA was made. TRBV21-1 constitutes a pseudogene. CDR3 length: 14 amino acids. CDR3 in amino acids: CASSKDGKTYEQYF. CDR3 nucleotides: TGTGCCAGCAGCAAAGACGGGAAAACCTACGAGCAGTACTTC.

V gene TRBV7-2 combines with J gene TRBJ2-3; the match to TRBD2 covers 15 bases. CDR1 and CDR2 (germline): SGHTA, FQGNSA. The trim removed 3 bases at V and 5 bases at J, leaving 9 bases unmatched. This CDR3 has 18 residues. The CDR3 loop reads CASSFLPGLAGGGDTQYF. The CDR3 DNA reads as TGTGCCAGCAGCTTTTTACCCGGACTAGCGGGAGGGGGAGATACGCAGTATTTT.

V and J are TRBV7-8 and TRBJ1-5; D might be TRBD1 (5 bases). Trimming cost V 7 bases and J 4 bases, with 17 bases left between them. Germline values: CDR1 SGHVS, CDR2 FQNEAQ. The length of the CDR3 is 15 residues. The CDR3 coding sequence is TGTGCCAGCACCCCGTTGGGGCCTGAAAATCAGCCCCAGCATTTT. Amino acid sequence: CASTPLGPENQPQHF.

This clone turned up a few times. This chain connects TRBV28 to TRBJ2-7, with TRBD1 as a possible D gene (5 bases). Germline V gene sequence: CDR1 MDHEN, CDR2 SYDVKM. The CDR3 length is 12 residues. Trimming took 6 bases from V and 6 from J, leaving 12 bases between them. The DNA for the CDR3 is TGTGCCAGCAGACTCCCTAGGGGCGAGCAGTACTTC. Translated, it gives CASRLPRGEQYF.

CDR3 in amino acids: CASSPFAGTDTQYF. The CDR3 DNA reads TGTGCCAGCAGCCCCTTTGCTGGGACAGATACGCAGTATTTT. J is TRBJ2-3 and V is TRBV7-3; D is unresolved. The CDR3 sequence is 14 residues long. V shed 5 bases and J shed 3 bases, with 12 bases lying between them. Germline V gene data show CDR1 as SGHTA and CDR2 as FQGTGA.

J is TRBJ2-2 and V is TRBV7-2; 8 bases agree with TRBD2. Germline V gene sequence: CDR1 SGHTA, CDR2 FQGNSA. The ends lost 0 bases at V and 3 bases at J; junction bases unmatched: 15. The CDR3 is 20 amino acids. The chain's CDR3 is CASSLALTSGTIADTGELFF. CDR3 bases: TGTGCCAGCAGCTTAGCGCTTACTAGCGGTACAATCGCGGACACCGGGGAGCTGTTTTTT.

V gene TRBV10-3 combines with J gene TRBJ2-5, with 16 bases lining up with TRBD2. The ends lost 8 bases at V and 5 bases at J; junction bases unmatched: 8. CDR1 is ENHRY, CDR2 SYGVKD, per germline. The CDR3 runs to 16 residues. CDR3 protein: CAISGTSGRAGETQYF. The DNA of the CDR3 is TGTGCCATCTCAGGGACTAGCGGGAGGGCAGGGGAGACCCAGTACTTC.

V gene TRBV28 combines with J gene TRBJ1-5; D is unclear. From germline, CDR1 is MDHEN and CDR2 SYDVKM. Trimming shortened V by 10 bases and J by 0 bases, and 10 bases separated the two germline ends. The CDR3 extends over 13 amino acids. CDR3 residues: CATLTYSNQPQHF. For the CDR3, the DNA is TGTGCCACCCTAACATATAGCAATCAGCCCCAGCATTTT.

This sequence joins TRBV28 and TRBJ2-7, with TRBD2 identical over 10 bases. The CDR3 sequence is 14 residues long. Germline V CDR1 and CDR2: MDHEN, SYDVKM. The trim removed 7 bases at V and 2 bases at J, leaving 5 bases unmatched. The DNA of the CDR3 is TGTGCCAGCAAACGACTAGCGGGCACCTACGAGCAGTACTTC. Translating gives CASKRLAGTYEQYF.

The J gene is TRBJ2-3, the V gene TRBV5-4, with D perhaps TRBD2 (6 bases). Germline lookup yields CDR1 SGHNT and CDR2 YYREEE (reference sequence). V was shortened by 0 bases and J by 1 base, with 15 bases between the two germline ends. The CDR3 spans 17 residues. The chain's CDR3 is CASSLAPPASGTDTQYF. The CDR3, as DNA: TGTGCCAGCAGCTTGGCGCCCCCGGCTAGCGGCACAGATACGCAGTATTTT.

V gene TRBV30 combines with J gene TRBJ2-7; D might be TRBD1 or TRBD2, each matching 5 bases. Between the trimmed V and J ends, which lost 0 bases and 5 bases, there was a span of 17 bases. The V gene's germline CDR1 is GTSNPN and CDR2 SVGIG (reference sequence). This CDR3 has 15 amino acids. CDR3 DNA: TGTGCCTGGAGTGTACGAGGTGGGAGCAGGGACGAGCAGTACTTC. Translating it yields CAWSVRGGSRDEQYF. The variable domain in full, completed from reference TRBV30 and TRBJ2-7, reads SQTIHQWPATLVQPVGSPLSLECTVEGTSNPNLYWYRQAAGRGLQLLFYSVGIGQISSEVPQNLSASRPQDRQFILSSKKLLLSDSGFYLCAWSVRGGSRDEQYFGPGTRLTVT.

DNA for the CDR3: TGTGCCAGCAGCTTAGGTGGAGGGGTTGGGACTGAAGCTTTCTTT. Amino acids: CASSLGGGVGTEAFF. V usage is TRBV11-3 and J usage is TRBJ1-1; D might be TRBD1 (5 bases). This CDR3 has 15 amino acids. Germline V gene lookup returns CDR1 SGHNT and CDR2 YENEEA. The V end lost 1 base, the J end lost 5 bases, and 14 bases lay between the germline ends.

This chain joins TRBV7-2 and TRBJ2-5; 8 bases are shared with TRBD1. The length of the CDR3 is 15 residues. Germline trimming cut 5 bases from V and 2 bases from J; bases unmatched to any gene: 7. CDR1 and CDR2 from the germline V gene are SGHTA and FQGNSA. The CDR3 sequence: CASSSDRGWQETQYF. CDR3 in DNA: TGTGCCAGCAGCAGCGACAGGGGTTGGCAAGAGACCCAGTACTTC.

CDR3 protein: CSVDPLLGTYGYTF. CDR3 DNA sequence: TGCAGCGTTGACCCTCTGTTGGGTACTTATGGCTACACCTTC. J is TRBJ1-2 and V is TRBV29-1; D not resolved. Looked up from germline, CDR1 is SQVTM and CDR2 is ANQGSEA. With 3 bases removed from V and 5 bases from J, the gap between germline ends came to 16 bases. CDR3 length: 14 amino acids.

V gene TRBV9 combines with J gene TRBJ1-3; D gene uncertain. V lost 5 bases, J lost 8 bases, and 11 bases lay in between. The CDR3 has 12 residues. The germline V gene encodes CDR1 SGDLS and CDR2 YYNGEE. The CDR3 reads CASSAFGDTIYF. CDR3 DNA: TGTGCCAGCAGTGCTTTCGGGGACACCATATATTTT.

The chain joins TRBV19 to TRBJ2-7; 9 bases fit TRBD1. Germline-derived CDR1 and CDR2 are LNHDA and SQIVND (reference sequence). V gave up 5 bases and J gave up 3 bases; unmatched junction bases: 5. The CDR3 consists of 14 residues. CDR3 amino acids: CASSAGTGYYEQYF. The DNA for the CDR3 is TGTGCCAGTAGTGCTGGGACAGGGTACTACGAGCAGTACTTC.

This clone has a single count. This chain connects TRBV7-9 to TRBJ1-2; unclear D gene. CDR3 length: 14 residues. V lost 5 bases and J lost 0, with 10 bases in between. Germline V lookup: CDR1 SEHNR, CDR2 FQNEAQ (reference sequence). CDR3 sequence: CASSTSRTNYGYTF. The DNA of the CDR3 is TGTGCCAGCAGCACCTCTAGGACTAACTATGGCTACACCTTC.

This rearrangement joins TRBV7-3 to TRBJ1-2; D unresolved. The CDR3 sequence is 14 residues long. The ends were cut back, 3 bases at V and 0 bases at J, with 8 bases in the middle. Germline V lookup: CDR1 SGHTA, CDR2 FQGTGA. The CDR3 coding sequence is TGTGCCAGCAGCTTGGGAACCTCTAACTATGGCTACACCTTC. Its protein product is CASSLGTSNYGYTF.

The chain has TRBV7-6 and TRBJ2-7, with 9 positions matching TRBD1. Unmatched junction bases numbered 6, after V lost 5 bases and J lost 4 bases. Germline lookup yields CDR1 SGHVS and CDR2 FNYEAQ. CDR3 length equals 14 residues. The CDR3 DNA reads TGTGCCAGCAGCACCCGGACAGGGGTTTACGAGCAGTACTTC. Translating gives CASSTRTGVYEQYF.

This clone was observed a few times. The chain uses TRBV4-2 and TRBJ1-1, with D perhaps matching TRBD1 (6 bases). The V end was cut by 4 bases, the J end by 4 bases, with 10 bases between. CDR1 is LGHNA, CDR2 YNFKEQ, per germline. The CDR3 consists of 13 residues. This CDR3 reads CASSPQGSTEAFF. DNA of the CDR3: TGTGCCAGCAGCCCCCAGGGGAGCACTGAAGCTTTCTTT.

J is TRBJ2-7 and V is TRBV7-8; D is undetermined. Trimming removed 7 bases at V and 4 bases at J, with 11 bases between. Germline CDR1 is SGHVS and CDR2 is FQNEAQ. This CDR3 contains 12 residues. The CDR3 reads CASTATDYEQYF. The CDR3 DNA follows: TGTGCCAGCACTGCTACAGATTACGAGCAGTACTTC.

Of note for this clone: In the same sample, other DNA sequences code for this CDR3. This chain connects TRBV5-1 to TRBJ2-1; D ambiguous. The CDR3 covers 11 residues. Per the germline V gene, CDR1 is SGHRS and CDR2 is YFSETQ. V was pared by 2 bases and J by 8 bases, with 5 bases between. In DNA, the CDR3 is TGCGCCAGCAGCTTACTCGATGAGCAGTTCTTC. Translated, it gives CASSLLDEQFF.

The V call is TRBV10-3, the J call TRBJ1-1, with 7 bases lining up with TRBD1. CDR3 size: 13 residues. Germline V CDR1 and CDR2: ENHRY, SYGVKD. The trim removed 8 bases at V and 1 base at J, leaving 4 bases unmatched. This CDR3 reads CAIQGQPNTEAFF. The CDR3 DNA reads TGTGCCATCCAGGGACAGCCGAACACTGAAGCTTTCTTT.

This clone was found a few times. The sample holds other DNA sequences that translate to the same CDR3. V usage is TRBV6-5 and J usage is TRBJ1-1; D remains ambiguous. V lost 4 bases and J lost 4, with 4 bases in between. Germline lookup yields CDR1 MNHEY and CDR2 SVGAGI. CDR3 length: 11 amino acids. CDR3 DNA sequence: TGTGCCAGCAGTTCCTCCACTGAAGCTTTCTTT. As protein: CASSSSTEAFF.

V is TRBV7-8 and J is TRBJ1-5; D is unresolved. The CDR3 spans 13 residues. Germline assignment: CDR1 SGHVS and CDR2 FQNEAQ. V was pared by 4 bases and J by 5 bases, with 9 bases between. In DNA, the CDR3 is TGTGCCAGCAGCTATAGGGTAGATCAGCCCCAGCATTTT. It codes for CASSYRVDQPQHF.

V gene TRBV6-1 combines with J gene TRBJ2-6; no clear D gene. This CDR3 has 13 amino acids. Germline assignment: CDR1 MNHNS and CDR2 SASEGT. Trimming left V 9 bases short and J 2 bases short, with 8 bases between. CDR3 sequence: CASLRAGANVLTF. The CDR3 nucleotides are TGTGCCAGTCTGAGAGCTGGGGCCAACGTCCTGACTTTC.

The rearrangement joins TRBV5-1 to TRBJ2-7, with D possibly being TRBD1 (5 bases). Trimming stripped 2 bases from V and 2 bases from J, with 11 bases between. Looked up from germline, CDR1 is SGHRS and CDR2 is YFSETQ. The length of the CDR3 is 14 residues. Here the CDR3 reads CASSFGHGTYEQYF. The CDR3 DNA reads as TGCGCCAGCAGCTTCGGACACGGCACCTACGAGCAGTACTTC.